This T cell receptor beta chain was obtained from a study of T-cell memory formation after mild COVID-19. CDR1 SNHLY and CDR2 FYNNEI come from the germline V gene. V shed 7 bases and J 0 bases; nucleotides not matched to a gene: 4. The CDR3 has 14 amino acids. TCRdb re-derived calls from the 5' RACE reads in MiXCR, one entry per CDR3 protein. This sample has over 150,000 distinct CDR3 sequences, with roughly 18% found just once. This clonotype was recorded a few times. The specimen was PBMCs or a T cell subset sorted from them (not recorded which). This chain connects TRBV2 to TRBJ2-7; 9 bases line up with TRBD2. The clonotype comes from a man between 18 and 35 years old who had mild COVID-19 (a few samples of this study predate the infection). Cell type and time point are not known. The DNA of the CDR3 is TGTGCCAGCATTACTAGCGGGTCCTCCTACGAGCAGTACTTC. It specifies CASITSGSSYEQYF.